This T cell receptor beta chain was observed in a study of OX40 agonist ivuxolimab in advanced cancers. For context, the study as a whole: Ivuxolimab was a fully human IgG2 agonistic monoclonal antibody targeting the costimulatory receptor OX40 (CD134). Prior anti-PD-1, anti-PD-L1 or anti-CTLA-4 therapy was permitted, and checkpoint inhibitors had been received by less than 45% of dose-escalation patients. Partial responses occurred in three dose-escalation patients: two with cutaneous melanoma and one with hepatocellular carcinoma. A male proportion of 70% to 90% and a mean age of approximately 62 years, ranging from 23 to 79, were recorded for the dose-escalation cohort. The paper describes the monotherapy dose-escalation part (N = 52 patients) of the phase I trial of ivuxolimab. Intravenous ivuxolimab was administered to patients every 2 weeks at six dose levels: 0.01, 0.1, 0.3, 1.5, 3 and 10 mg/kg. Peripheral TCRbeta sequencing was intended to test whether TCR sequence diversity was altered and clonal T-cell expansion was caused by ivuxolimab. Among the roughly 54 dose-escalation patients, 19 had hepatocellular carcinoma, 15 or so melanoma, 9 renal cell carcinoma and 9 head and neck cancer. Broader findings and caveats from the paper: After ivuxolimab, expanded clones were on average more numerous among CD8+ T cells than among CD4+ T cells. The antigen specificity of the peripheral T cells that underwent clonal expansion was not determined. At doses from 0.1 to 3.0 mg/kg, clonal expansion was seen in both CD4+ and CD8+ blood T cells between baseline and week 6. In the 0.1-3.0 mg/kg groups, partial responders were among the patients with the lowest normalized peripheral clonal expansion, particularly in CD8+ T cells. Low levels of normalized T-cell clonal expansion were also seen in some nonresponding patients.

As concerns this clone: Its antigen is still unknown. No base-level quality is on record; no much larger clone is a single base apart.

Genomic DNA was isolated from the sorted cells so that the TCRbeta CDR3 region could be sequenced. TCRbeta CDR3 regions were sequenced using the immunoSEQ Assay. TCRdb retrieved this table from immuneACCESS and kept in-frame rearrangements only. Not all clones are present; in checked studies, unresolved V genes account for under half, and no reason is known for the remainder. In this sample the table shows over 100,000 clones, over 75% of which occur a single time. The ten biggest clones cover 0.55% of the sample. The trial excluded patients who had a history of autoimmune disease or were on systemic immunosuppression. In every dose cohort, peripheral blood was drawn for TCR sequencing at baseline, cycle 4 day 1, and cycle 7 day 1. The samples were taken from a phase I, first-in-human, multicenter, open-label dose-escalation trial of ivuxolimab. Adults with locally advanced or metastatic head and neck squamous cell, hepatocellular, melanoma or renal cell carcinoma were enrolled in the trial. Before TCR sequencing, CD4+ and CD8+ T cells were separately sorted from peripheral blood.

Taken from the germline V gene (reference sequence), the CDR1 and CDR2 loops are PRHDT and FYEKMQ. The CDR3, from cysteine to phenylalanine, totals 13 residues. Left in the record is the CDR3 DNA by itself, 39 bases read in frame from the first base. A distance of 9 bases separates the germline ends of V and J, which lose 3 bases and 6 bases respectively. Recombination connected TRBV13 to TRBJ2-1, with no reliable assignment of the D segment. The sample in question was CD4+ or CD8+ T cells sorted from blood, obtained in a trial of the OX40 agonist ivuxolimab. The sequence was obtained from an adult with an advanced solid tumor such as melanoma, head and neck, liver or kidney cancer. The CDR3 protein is CASSFRLGNEQFF. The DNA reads TGTGCCAGCAGCTTCCGTCTCGGCAATGAGCAGTTCTTC.